This T cell receptor beta chain was observed in a study of blood T cells in healthy people across ages. Germline assignment: CDR1 SGHRS and CDR2 YFSETQ. V dropped 4 bases and J dropped 7 bases, with 24 bases sitting between them. The CDR3 spans 16 residues. A word on this clonotype: One base away lies a much larger clone, so this may be a sequencing read error.

For the second PCR, which ran for about 7 to 11 cycles, a sample-barcoded 5' primer and a J-beta primer mix were used. TCRdb itself ran the 5' RACE reads through MiXCR, one entry per CDR3 protein. Here the sample spans some 700,000 distinct CDR3 sequences, approximately 39% being singletons. The rearrangement links TRBV5-1 to TRBJ2-7; D possibly corresponds to TRBD2 (7 bases). The sequencing sample was made of blood. The receptor was derived from a woman in her sixties or seventies in good health. CDR3 residues: CASSPPGGGDYNEQYF. CDR3 nucleotide sequence: TGCGCCAGCAGCCCCCCGGGGGGCGGAGATTACAATGAGCAGTACTTC.